Listed below are T cell receptor beta chains from one sample, sequenced in a study of cytomegalovirus exposure and HLA in healthy donors. Repertoires were generated with immunoSEQ multiplex PCR, while TCRdb's copy carries only in-frame clones and drops some. The sample lists about 90,000 clones, 65% to 80% occurring once. Sequencing was done on a sample of PBMCs. These TCRs come from a woman between 45 and 60 years old in good health and CMV-seropositive. CDR3s include the opening cysteine and the closing phenylalanine or tryptophan.

TRBV29-1	TRBJ1-1	CSVLMRQGLTEAFF
TRBV11-2	TRBJ1-1	CASSYQVNTEAFF
TRBV2	TRBJ2-7	CASSFSGTVGEQYF
TRBV7-9	TRBJ2-7	CASMMAGGDEQYF
TRBV7-2	TRBJ2-7	CASSPSGTSGRGEQYF
TRBV6-1	TRBJ2-2	CASREREDTGELFF
TRBV9	TRBJ2-7	CASSVGPSGGYEQYF
TRBV27	TRBJ1-6	CASSPGQGNSPLHF
TRBV19	TRBJ2-7	CASQGLAGVGSSEQYF
TRBV27	TRBJ2-7	CASSPLGEASYEQYF
TRBV5-4	TRBJ2-5	CASSAQALEETQYF
TRBV10-1	TRBJ2-3	CASSGTGPTDTQYF
TRBV4-3	TRBJ1-2	CASSHSVSRNGYTF
TRBV14	TRBJ2-1	CASSQRLTRLYNEQFF
TRBV5-1	TRBJ2-1	CASSLAAGGAQGHNEQFF
TRBV6-4	TRBJ1-1	CASSASQVNTEAFF
TRBV5-1	TRBJ2-7	CASSLSPGSYEQYF
TRBV5-4	TRBJ1-2	CASSSWTGGFGGYTF
TRBV2	TRBJ1-5	CASGGVSVDQPQHF
TRBV4-1	TRBJ2-1	CASSRPRDWPYNEQFF
TRBV10-3	TRBJ1-1	CAIVSTPNTEAFF
TRBV28	TRBJ1-5	CASSLSRGTGRSQPQHF
TRBV28	TRBJ1-5	CASPPGRVSNQPQHF
TRBV9	TRBJ1-2	CASSVEGAFYGYTF
TRBV28	TRBJ2-1	CASSPGSGGSSYNEQFF
TRBV10-2	TRBJ1-1	CASSGGTVNTEAFF